The 18 T cell receptor beta chains below come from one sample, sequenced in a study of cytomegalovirus exposure and HLA in healthy donors. The PCR employed 60 Vbeta primers together with 13 Jbeta primers. This table comes from immunoSEQ multiplex PCR, and its TCRdb copy is limited to in-frame clones, with some not included. The data contain approximately 110,000 clones, roughly 70% of them singletons. Sequencing was performed on PBMCs. These receptors were obtained from a man between 40 and 49 years old in good health and CMV-seropositive.

The table lists this clone with a count of one. The rearrangement uses TRBV5-1 and TRBJ1-5; TRBD1 matches 9 bases. CDR3 length: 17 amino acids. The trim removed 3 bases at V and 1 base at J, leaving 8 bases unmatched. CDR1 is SGHRS and CDR2 is YFSETQ in the germline V gene. CDR3 in amino acids: CASSCEQGARSNQPQHF. The CDR3 bases are TGCGCCAGCAGCTGTGAACAGGGGGCAAGGAGCAATCAGCCCCAGCATTTT.

The V call is TRBV6-1, the J call TRBJ2-3; 8 bases agree with TRBD2. Per germline, CDR1 MNHNS and CDR2 SASEGT. The CDR3 length is 17 residues. Unmatched junction bases numbered 11, after V lost 4 bases and J lost 2 bases. The CDR3: CASSGRRLAPSTDTQYF. As DNA, the CDR3 is TGTGCCAGCAGTGGACGAAGACTAGCGCCATCCACAGATACGCAGTATTTT.

J is TRBJ1-1 and V is TRBV7-9, with TRBD1 matching over 8 bases. V gave up 5 bases and J gave up 0 bases; unmatched junction bases: 11. Germline assignment: CDR1 SEHNR and CDR2 FQNEAQ (reference sequence). This CDR3 spans 17 amino acids. The CDR3 protein is CASSPPGTGLMNTEAFF. The CDR3 bases are TGTGCCAGCAGCCCCCCAGGGACAGGCTTGATGAACACTGAAGCTTTCTTT.

The chain couples TRBV28 to TRBJ1-2; TRBD1 might be the D (6 bases). The germline V gene encodes CDR1 MDHEN and CDR2 SYDVKM. The CDR3 is 13 residues long. V shed 7 bases and J shed 6 bases, with 15 bases lying between them. The CDR3 protein is CASMMGGQDGYTF. Written as DNA, the CDR3 is TGTGCCAGCATGATGGGGGGGCAGGATGGCTACACCTTC.

The V and J genes are TRBV6-5 and TRBJ2-5; TRBD1 agrees at 11 bases. The J call could be wrong; TRBJ2-7 is a better fit for the DNA end. This CDR3 is built from 15 residues. The germline V gene has CDR1 MNHEY and CDR2 SVGAGI. CDR3 residues: CASSYTGTGGYEQYF. CDR3 coding DNA: TGTGCCAGCAGTTACACCGGGACAGGGGGATACGAGCAGTACTTC.

This clone was recorded a few times. The J gene is TRBJ2-1, the V gene TRBV7-2; 12 bases agree with TRBD2. The CDR3 is 14 residues long. Trimming at V came to 5 bases and at J to 9 bases, leaving 5 bases not matched to a gene. Germline V gene data show CDR1 as SGHTA and CDR2 as FQGNSA. The CDR3 DNA sequence: TGTGCCAGCAGCCGACTAGCGGGGGTGGGTGAGCAGTTCTTC. Encoded protein: CASSRLAGVGEQFF.

The J gene is TRBJ2-7, the V gene TRBV5-4, with D perhaps matching TRBD1 (5 bases). The CDR3 consists of 14 residues. The V gene lost 4 bases and the J gene lost 3 bases, with 14 bases spanning the gap. From germline, CDR1 is SGHNT and CDR2 YYREEE (reference sequence). The CDR3 sequence: CASSQQGLYYEQYF. The CDR3 DNA reads TGTGCCAGCAGCCAGCAGGGCCTATACTACGAGCAGTACTTC.

In DNA form, the CDR3 reads TGCGCCACCCTCAGGGGCGTGGACCAGATTGAGCAGTTCTTC. It yields the protein CATLRGVDQIEQFF. J is TRBJ2-1 and V is TRBV10-2; possible D gene TRBD1, 6 bases. CDR1 and CDR2 (germline): WSHSY, SAAADI. The V end lost 10 bases, the J end lost 9 bases, and 22 bases lay between the germline ends. The CDR3 runs to 14 residues.

This chain connects TRBV5-4 to TRBJ1-2; 7 bases agree with TRBD1. Germline V gene data show CDR1 as SGHNT and CDR2 as YYREEE (reference sequence). This CDR3 spans 15 amino acids. V was clipped by 4 bases and J by 7 bases; unmatched bases: 13. The CDR3 region is CASSQPEGAVGGYTF. CDR3 coding DNA: TGTGCCAGCAGCCAGCCAGAGGGGGCGGTTGGTGGCTACACCTTC.

This clone was picked up a small number of times. The rearrangement uses TRBV27 and TRBJ2-5; TRBD2 matches 10 bases. The CDR3 has 15 amino acids. Germline V lookup: CDR1 MNHEY, CDR2 SMNVEV (reference sequence). V lost 4 bases, J lost 5 bases, and 7 bases stayed unmatched. CDR3 DNA: TGTGCCAGCAGTTCCCTTCTAGCGGGAGAGGAGACCCAGTACTTC. Protein product: CASSSLLAGEETQYF.

This clone was observed a handful of times. The genes are TRBV6-1 and TRBJ1-3, with TRBD1 as a possible D gene (5 bases). This CDR3 contains 13 residues. CDR1 MNHNS and CDR2 SASEGT come from the germline V gene. The V end lost 6 bases, the J end lost 1 base, and 7 bases lay between the germline ends. CDR3 sequence (DNA): TGTGCCAGCAGCAGGGAATCTGGAAACACCATATATTTT. Protein: CASSRESGNTIYF.

The chain carries TRBV7-3 and TRBJ2-3; 12 nucleotides line up with TRBD2. Losses at the gene ends were 5 bases for V and 2 bases for J; bases not matched to a gene: 5. Germline V gene data show CDR1 as SGHTA and CDR2 as FQGTGA. There are 16 residues in the CDR3. The DNA for the CDR3 is TGTGCCAGCAGCCCAAGACTAGCGGGGGACACAGATACGCAGTATTTT. Residues: CASSPRLAGDTDTQYF.

The chain combines TRBV15 with TRBJ1-5; 7 bases map to TRBD1. V dropped 5 bases and J dropped 7; count of bases not matched to a gene: 5. This CDR3 has 13 amino acids. Germline loops: CDR1 LNHNV, CDR2 YYDKDF (reference sequence). The CDR3 region has the DNA TGTGCCACCAGCGTGTCAGGGGGACAGCCCCAGCATTTT. Translated: CATSVSGGQPQHF.

The chain recombines TRBV30 with TRBJ2-1, with TRBD2 identical over 12 bases. From germline, CDR1 is GTSNPN and CDR2 SVGIG (reference sequence). V shed 2 bases and J 4 bases; nucleotides not matched to a gene: 0. The CDR3 runs to 14 residues. The CDR3 DNA is TGTGCCTGGAGTACTAGCGGGAGGTACAATGAGCAGTTCTTC. Amino acids: CAWSTSGRYNEQFF. Supplemented by reference TRBV30 and TRBJ2-1, the full variable domain reads SQTIHQWPATLVQPVGSPLSLECTVEGTSNPNLYWYRQAAGRGLQLLFYSVGIGQISSEVPQNLSASRPQDRQFILSSKKLLLSDSGFYLCAWSTSGRYNEQFFGPGTRLTVL.

The chain is built from TRBV7-2 and TRBJ2-7; D is perhaps TRBD1 (6 bases). The CDR3 spans 14 residues. CDR1 SGHTA and CDR2 FQGNSA come from the germline V gene. Trimming removed 1 base at V and 3 bases at J, with 10 bases between. The CDR3 coding sequence is TGTGCCAGCAGCTTAGATTCGACAGGCTACGAGCAGTACTTC. It yields the protein CASSLDSTGYEQYF.

The J gene is TRBJ2-3, the V gene TRBV7-2; D unresolved. The germline CDR1 and CDR2 sequences are SGHTA and FQGNSA. The CDR3 is 13 amino acids. V was clipped by 1 base and J by 3 bases, with 5 bases between them. The CDR3 protein is CASSLGETDTQYF. As DNA, the CDR3 is TGTGCCAGCAGCTTAGGAGAGACAGATACGCAGTATTTT. The complete variable domain, with remaining parts taken from reference TRBV7-2 and TRBJ2-3, reads GAGVSQSPSNKVTEKGKDVELRCDPISGHTALYWYRQSLGQGLEFLIYFQGNSAPDKSGLPSDRFSAERTGGSVSTLTIQRTQQEDSAVYLCASSLGETDTQYFGPGTRLTVL.

J is TRBJ2-2 and V is TRBV6-6, with TRBD1 identical over 9 bases. The CDR3 sequence is 14 residues long. With 11 bases clipped from V and 3 bases from J, the junction kept 7 bases outside the gene matches. From germline, CDR1 is MNHNY and CDR2 SVGAGI (reference sequence). CDR3 DNA: TGTGCCGCCAGCCGGACAGGGGACACCGGGGAGCTGTTTTTT. It yields the protein CAASRTGDTGELFF.

This clone is a singleton in its sample. This chain joins TRBV19 and TRBJ2-7; D unresolved. The germline V and J ends were trimmed by 0 bases and 7 bases, with 10 bases remaining between them. The germline gives CDR1 LNHDA, CDR2 SQIVND (reference sequence). The CDR3 consists of 13 residues. CDR3 residues: CASSIDGLEEQYF. CDR3 in DNA: TGTGCCAGTAGTATAGATGGTTTAGAGGAGCAGTACTTC.